In this sample, the clone carrying this T cell receptor beta chain is medium-sized. The antigen is unknown. Treatment was busulfan-fludarabine conditioning, a marrow graft, and cyclophosphamide on days +3 and +4. This CDR3 is built from 12 residues. V shed 10 bases, J shed 3 bases, and the junction held 3 bases outside the gene matches. Germline-derived CDR1 and CDR2 are ENHRY and SYGVKD. The repertoire was sequenced with immunoSEQ multiplex PCR; TCRdb's copy has only in-frame clones and lacks some. The sample contains roughly 3,000 clones, none of them singletons. The data derive from a study of T cells after posttransplantation cyclophosphamide. Findings of the study overall: Donor-recipient repertoire similarity was low at 1-2 months, rising over year one. Blood and skin or GI T cell repertoires showed limited TRB overlap.

The clonotype comes from a female patient in her 50s who received an allogeneic stem cell transplant from a related donor, was CMV-positive, and had no GVHD. Some T cells may trace back to the graft donor. Sample: PBMCs, taken after allogeneic stem cell transplant with posttransplant cyclophosphamide. This chain connects TRBV10-3 to TRBJ1-2, with TRBD1 identical over 9 bases. The CDR3 DNA reads TGTGCCACCCGACAGGGGGACTATGGCTACACCTTC. Its translation: CATRQGDYGYTF.